Each of the 29 T cell receptor beta chains below was sequenced from the same sample in a study of memory B cells and T cells in multiple sclerosis. Their specific antigens are unknown. Stimulus-free culture yielded autoproliferating CFSE-dim and non-proliferating CFSE-high T cells, each sequenced separately. Pooled replicate wells came from around 5x10^7 CFSE-labeled PBMCs cultured less than 9 days without stimulus. Data came from immunoSEQ multiplex PCR; TCRdb stores just in-frame clones and leaves some out. Of 9,000 to 15,000 clones listed, roughly 86% are singletons. Sequenced sample: PBMCs from blood kept in culture. The receptors shown here come from a human donor with multiple sclerosis.

This clone was seen just once. The J gene is TRBJ2-1, the V gene TRBV29-1, with D tentatively TRBD1 (6 bases). Germline V gene sequence: CDR1 SQVTM, CDR2 ANQGSEA. Trimming stripped 2 bases from V and 4 bases from J, with 15 bases between. CDR3 length equals 15 residues. CDR3 residues: CSVEIGQGKYNEQFF. As DNA, the CDR3 is TGCAGCGTTGAAATAGGGCAGGGGAAATACAATGAGCAGTTCTTC.

The V call is TRBV28, the J call TRBJ1-5; D is perhaps TRBD1 (6 bases). The CDR3 contains 14 residues. The V end lost 4 bases, the J end lost 4 bases, and 11 bases lay between the germline ends. CDR1 is MDHEN, CDR2 SYDVKM, per germline. The CDR3 DNA is TGTGCCAGCAGTTCCGTACAGGGAAATCAGCCCCAGCATTTT. Translating gives CASSSVQGNQPQHF.

V usage is TRBV7-9 and J usage is TRBJ1-6; D ambiguous. This CDR3 has 13 amino acids. Germline V gene sequence: CDR1 SEHNR, CDR2 FQNEAQ (reference sequence). V lost 5 bases, J lost 6 bases, and 8 bases lay in between. CDR3 amino acids: CASSELFNSPLHF. CDR3 coding DNA: TGTGCCAGCAGCGAGCTTTTTAATTCACCCCTCCACTTT.

CDR3 amino acids: CASSLGAPRTDTQYF. CDR3 coding DNA: TGTGCCAGCAGCTTAGGGGCCCCCCGGACAGATACGCAGTATTTT. V usage is TRBV11-1 and J usage is TRBJ2-3; unclear D gene. The germline V gene encodes CDR1 SGHAT and CDR2 FQDESV (reference sequence). Trimming took 1 base from V and 3 from J, leaving 11 bases between them. The CDR3 is 15 amino acids.

J is TRBJ1-5 and V is TRBV27, with a possible D match to TRBD1 (5 bases). V gave up 3 bases and J gave up 7 bases, with 10 bases separating them. The CDR3 totals 13 residues. The germline V gene has CDR1 MNHEY and CDR2 SMNVEV (reference sequence). DNA for the CDR3: TGTGCCAGCAGTTTCCGGGGGAAGCAGCCCCAGCATTTT. It encodes CASSFRGKQPQHF.

The chain uses TRBV6-1 and TRBJ2-5; 7 nucleotides line up with TRBD2. Germline values: CDR1 MNHNS, CDR2 SASEGT. The CDR3 totals 14 residues. V lost 7 bases to trimming and J lost 4 bases; unmatched junction nucleotides: 9. In DNA form, the CDR3 reads TGTGCCAGCACCGAGGGAGGGCGAGGAGAGACCCAGTACTTC. It translates to CASTEGGRGETQYF.

A single count supports this clone. The chain couples TRBV9 to TRBJ2-1; 8 bases align to TRBD2. The CDR3 totals 17 residues. Germline CDR1 SGDLS, CDR2 YYNGEE. With 0 bases clipped from V and 5 bases from J, the junction kept 10 bases outside the gene matches. The CDR3 reads CASSVGVPAGVHNEQFF. CDR3 sequence (DNA): TGTGCCAGCAGCGTAGGGGTTCCAGCGGGAGTACACAATGAGCAGTTCTTC.

This clone turned up a few times. The CDR3 region is CASTKDGSNQPQHF. As DNA, the CDR3 is TGTGCCAGCACCAAAGACGGGAGCAATCAGCCCCAGCATTTT. J is TRBJ1-5 and V is TRBV5-4; D unclear. V lost 6 bases and J lost 1, with 11 bases in between. The CDR3 is 14 residues long. Germline-derived CDR1 and CDR2 are SGHNT and YYREEE (reference sequence).

The gene calls are TRBV19 and TRBJ1-1, with D tentatively TRBD1 (5 bases). Germline CDR1 LNHDA, CDR2 SQIVND (reference sequence). The V end was cut by 4 bases, the J end by 5 bases, with 14 bases between. The CDR3 spans 14 residues. The CDR3 DNA follows: TGTGCCAGTAGTAAGACAGTACTTGGAACTGAAGCTTTCTTT. Encoded protein: CASSKTVLGTEAFF. The full variable domain, in which reference TRBV19 and TRBJ1-1 provide the parts outside the CDR3, is DGGITQSPKYLFRKEGQNVTLSCEQNLNHDAMYWYRQDPGQGLRLIYYSQIVNDFQKGDIAEGYSVSREKKESFPLTVTSAQKNPTAFYLCASSKTVLGTEAFFGQGTRLTVV.

The chain combines TRBV2 with TRBJ2-7; 7 bases line up with TRBD1. The junction had 6 bases not matched to a gene; V was cut back by 6 bases and J by 1 base. The germline gives CDR1 SNHLY, CDR2 FYNNEI. The CDR3 contains 14 residues. The CDR3: CASRTGSGSYEQYF. The CDR3 DNA is TGTGCCAGCAGGACAGGGAGCGGTTCCTACGAGCAGTACTTC.

This sequence joins TRBV10-1 and TRBJ2-5; D call uncertain. Trimming pared 4 bases from V and 5 bases from J, leaving 8 bases between. The length of the CDR3 is 12 residues. CDR1 and CDR2 from the germline V gene are WNHNN and SYGVQD (reference sequence). This chain's CDR3 is CASSVDGETQYF. As DNA, the CDR3 is TGCGCCAGCAGTGTTGACGGGGAGACCCAGTACTTC.

The gene calls are TRBV28 and TRBJ2-3; 9 bases align to TRBD2. Germline V CDR1 and CDR2: MDHEN, SYDVKM. This CDR3 comprises 15 residues. Trimming cost V 3 bases and J 3 bases; bases outside gene matches: 4. CDR3 sequence: CASSFETSGTDTQYF. In DNA, the CDR3 is TGTGCCAGCAGTTTTGAGACTAGCGGTACAGATACGCAGTATTTT.

V usage is TRBV29-1 and J usage is TRBJ1-1, with unresolved D. The germline CDR1 and CDR2 sequences are SQVTM and ANQGSEA. V lost 1 base, J lost 0 bases, and 6 bases lay in between. This CDR3 is 13 amino acids long. CDR3 region: CSVEGPLNTEAFF. In DNA form, the CDR3 reads TGCAGCGTTGAAGGACCCTTGAACACTGAAGCTTTCTTT.

The chain is built from TRBV27 and TRBJ2-7; D is uncertain. Germline loops: CDR1 MNHEY, CDR2 SMNVEV (reference sequence). CDR3 length equals 13 residues. With 3 bases removed from V and 2 bases from J, the gap between germline ends came to 8 bases. The CDR3 here is CASSLGRPYEQYF. CDR3 DNA: TGTGCCAGCAGTTTGGGCAGACCCTACGAGCAGTACTTC.

Of note for this clone: The identical CDR3 is also encoded by other nucleotide sequences in the sample. The V call is TRBV12-5, the J call TRBJ1-1; D is ambiguous. This CDR3 has 14 residues. Germline lookup yields CDR1 LGHNT and CDR2 FRNRAP. Trimming left V 1 base short and J 2 bases short, with 8 bases between. CDR3 amino acids: CASGLGQLNTEAFF. DNA for the CDR3: TGTGCTAGTGGTTTGGGGCAGCTAAACACTGAAGCTTTCTTT. Together with reference TRBV12-5 and TRBJ1-1, the CDR3 gives the full variable domain: DARVTQTPRHKVTEMGQEVTMRCQPILGHNTVFWYRQTMMQGLELLAYFRNRAPLDDSGMPKDRFSAEMPDATLATLKIQPSEPRDSAVYFCASGLGQLNTEAFFGQGTRLTVV.

This clone has just a few counts. The chain joins TRBV5-1 to TRBJ2-7, with 12 nucleotides matching TRBD2. CDR3 length: 17 residues. With 1 base clipped from V and 2 bases from J, the junction kept 7 bases outside the gene matches. Germline V gene lookup returns CDR1 SGHRS and CDR2 YFSETQ. The CDR3: CASSLRLLAGGTYEQYF. In DNA, the CDR3 is TGCGCCAGCAGCTTGCGACTACTAGCGGGGGGCACCTACGAGCAGTACTTC.

This chain joins TRBV7-3 and TRBJ2-3; TRBD2 aligns across 12 bases. With V trimmed by 4 bases and J by 5 bases, 4 bases remained unmatched. The V gene's germline CDR1 is SGHTA and CDR2 FQGTGA. This CDR3 is built from 15 residues. CDR3 amino acids: CASSSTSGSVDTQYF. In DNA, the CDR3 is TGTGCCAGCAGCTCGACTAGCGGGAGCGTAGATACGCAGTATTTT.

This clone has only a few counts. The chain has TRBV11-2 and TRBJ2-7, with 7 bases matching TRBD2. The ends lost 2 bases at V and 3 bases at J; junction bases unmatched: 7. Looked up from germline, CDR1 is SGHAT and CDR2 is FQNNGV. The CDR3 runs 15 residues. CDR3 coding DNA: TGTGCCAGCAGCTTAATGGCGGGGGAGATCTACGAGCAGTACTTC. Its translation is CASSLMAGEIYEQYF.

This clone has only a few counts. The genes are TRBV7-3 and TRBJ2-5, with TRBD2 matching over 13 bases. The CDR3 extends over 15 amino acids. With V trimmed by 4 bases and J by 5 bases, 4 bases remained unmatched. Per germline, CDR1 SGHTA and CDR2 FQGTGA. The CDR3 is CASSSMTSGGETQYF. CDR3 nucleotide sequence: TGTGCCAGCAGCTCGATGACTAGCGGGGGGGAGACCCAGTACTTC.

This rearrangement joins TRBV5-1 to TRBJ2-1, with 12 bases lining up with TRBD2. The CDR3 is made up of 15 amino acids. CDR1 is SGHRS, CDR2 YFSETQ, per germline. V trimming: 2 bases; J trimming: 9 bases; junction bases outside the gene matches: 6. The DNA for the CDR3 is TGCGCCAGCAGCTTTGGACTAGCGGGAAGTGGTGAGCAGTTCTTC. Residues: CASSFGLAGSGEQFF.

The DNA for the CDR3 is TGTGCCAGCAGCTTAGCGCAAGGTAGCACTGAGCAGTTCTTC. Its protein is CASSLAQGSTEQFF. This sequence joins TRBV7-8 and TRBJ2-1; D is ambiguous. Germline V lookup: CDR1 SGHVS, CDR2 FQNEAQ. The CDR3 loop spans 14 amino acids. Trimming shortened V by 0 bases and J by 9 bases, and 12 bases separated the two germline ends. Based on the CDR3 plus reference TRBV7-8 and TRBJ2-1, the full variable domain is GAGVSQSPRYKVAKRGQDVALRCDPISGHVSLFWYQQALGQGPEFLTYFQNEAQLDKSGLPSDRFFAERPEGSVSTLKIQRTQQEDSAVYLCASSLAQGSTEQFFGPGTRLTVL.

The chain combines TRBV10-3 with TRBJ2-7, with 14 bases lining up with TRBD2. This CDR3 region has 16 residues. The V segment lost 1 base and the J segment 5 bases; nucleotides outside the gene matches: 4. Germline V CDR1 and CDR2: ENHRY, SYGVKD. This CDR3 is CAISEFGTSGGNEQYF. The CDR3 nucleotides are TGTGCCATCAGTGAGTTCGGGACTAGCGGGGGTAACGAGCAGTACTTC.

The CDR3 nucleotides are TGTGCCACCAGCAGAGATAGCGGATGGGGGGGGGACAATGAGCAGTTCTTC. Translated: CATSRDSGWGGDNEQFF. The rearrangement uses TRBV15 and TRBJ2-1, with 7 positions matching TRBD2. Germline CDR1 LNHNV, CDR2 YYDKDF (reference sequence). This CDR3 has 17 residues. J was trimmed by 5 bases and V by 0 bases; bases with no gene match: 10. Full variable domain (remainder filled in from reference TRBV15 and TRBJ2-1): DAMVIQNPRYQVTQFGKPVTLSCSQTLNHNVMYWYQQKSSQAPKLLFHYYDKDFNNEADTPDNFQSRRPNTSFCFLDIRSPGLGDTAMYLCATSRDSGWGGDNEQFFGPGTRLTVL.

This clone occurred once. The chain uses TRBV7-3 and TRBJ2-1; 10 positions agree with TRBD1. With 3 bases clipped from V and 8 bases from J, the junction kept 7 bases outside the gene matches. This CDR3 contains 15 residues. The V gene's germline CDR1 is SGHTA and CDR2 FQGTGA. The CDR3 is CASSLSGTGVHEQFF. The CDR3 DNA is TGTGCCAGCAGCTTGTCCGGGACAGGGGTCCATGAGCAGTTCTTC. Together with reference TRBV7-3 and TRBJ2-1, the CDR3 gives the full variable domain: GAGVSQTPSNKVTEKGKYVELRCDPISGHTALYWYRQSLGQGPEFLIYFQGTGAADDSGLPNDRFFAVRPEGSVSTLKIQRTERGDSAVYLCASSLSGTGVHEQFFGPGTRLTVL.

The V gene is TRBV7-8, the J gene TRBJ1-2, with D tentatively TRBD1 (6 bases). V lost 4 bases and J 8 bases, leaving 32 bases between the germline ends. Germline CDR1 SGHVS, CDR2 FQNEAQ. The CDR3 length is 19 residues. The CDR3 here is CASSSTVVSGGGGGRGYTF. The CDR3 DNA is TGTGCCAGCAGCTCCACCGTTGTCAGTGGAGGAGGGGGGGGCAGAGGCTACACCTTC.

The chain employs TRBV7-8 and TRBJ1-1; 9 bases align to TRBD1. Germline lookup yields CDR1 SGHVS and CDR2 FQNEAQ. This CDR3 contains 15 residues. Trimming took 5 bases from V and 2 from J; bases not matched to a gene: 6. The CDR3 loop is CASSPHRGPNTEAFF. CDR3 nucleotides: TGTGCCAGCAGCCCCCACAGGGGGCCAAACACTGAAGCTTTCTTT.

The V and J genes are TRBV27 and TRBJ2-7, with 11 bases lining up with TRBD2. Germline V gene lookup returns CDR1 MNHEY and CDR2 SMNVEV (reference sequence). V dropped 11 bases and J dropped 6; count of bases not matched to a gene: 12. This CDR3 has 14 amino acids. The CDR3 region has the DNA TGTGCCTGCCAGTTTACTAGCGGGAGTGTCGAGCAGTACTTC. It translates to CACQFTSGSVEQYF.

The CDR3 loop is CASSPTLAGGNTGELFF. The DNA for the CDR3 is TGTGCCAGCAGCCCAACTCTAGCGGGAGGAAACACCGGGGAGCTGTTTTTT. The chain couples TRBV11-1 to TRBJ2-2, with 11 positions matching TRBD2. The germline V gene encodes CDR1 SGHAT and CDR2 FQDESV (reference sequence). The V segment lost 5 bases and the J segment 2 bases; nucleotides outside the gene matches: 7. The CDR3 is made up of 17 amino acids.

This clone appeared once. The chain has TRBV5-1 and TRBJ2-2; D tentatively fits TRBD1 or TRBD2 (7 bases each). Deletions cut 2 bases from V and 1 base from J, with 21 bases between. The CDR3 spans 19 residues. The germline V gene has CDR1 SGHRS and CDR2 YFSETQ. The CDR3 is CASSLDGTAGLMNTGELFF. The DNA of the CDR3 is TGCGCCAGCAGCTTAGACGGGACAGCGGGACTTATGAACACCGGGGAGCTGTTTTTT. The full variable domain, rest sourced from reference TRBV5-1 and TRBJ2-2, is KAGVTQTPRYLIKTRGQQVTLSCSPISGHRSVSWYQQTPGQGLQFLFEYFSETQRNKGNFPGRFSGRQFSNSRSEMNVSTLELGDSALYLCASSLDGTAGLMNTGELFFGEGSRLTVL.